The rows below give T cell receptor beta chains drawn from one sample of a study of T-cell reconstitution after alpha-beta-depleted transplantation in children. TCRdb passed the PCR reads through MiXCR, listing each CDR3 protein once. Altogether some 340,000 distinct CDR3 sequences are present, 9% to 12% being singletons, with the ten largest covering approximately 2.3%. Sequences were derived from PBMCs from the stem cell graft donor, sampled from the stem cell graft. Every receptor here comes from a human donor who donated a stem cell graft to a child with acute lymphoblastic leukemia. Both conserved end residues are part of each CDR3. The order of the fields is CDR3 protein, CDR3 DNA, clone size, D gene, J gene, V gene. D genes are given only for firm matches. Expanded clones get a size class; other rows say once, few or many, or leave the size out.

CDR3 protein: CAISGQGQSLGYEQFF
CDR3 DNA: TGTGCCATCAGTGGACAGGGGCAGTCGTTAGGTTATGAGCAGTTCTTC
clone size: NA
D gene: TRBD1
J gene: TRBJ2-1
V gene: TRBV10-3

CDR3 protein: CASSLWVGNNYGYTF
CDR3 DNA: TGTGCCAGCAGTTTATGGGTAGGGAATAACTATGGCTACACCTTC
clone size: few
D gene: NA
J gene: TRBJ1-2
V gene: TRBV28

CDR3 protein: CASSWGAYTDTQYF
CDR3 DNA: TGTGCCAGCAGCTGGGGGGCCTACACAGATACGCAGTATTTT
clone size: NA
D gene: NA
J gene: TRBJ2-3
V gene: TRBV5-6

CDR3 protein: CASSSTQAGYHEQYF
CDR3 DNA: TGTGCCAGCAGCTCTACCCAGGCGGGCTACCACGAGCAGTACTTC
clone size: once
D gene: NA
J gene: TRBJ2-7
V gene: TRBV7-9

CDR3 protein: CASSDGTSGNDEQYF
CDR3 DNA: TGCGCCAGCAGCGACGGGACTAGCGGGAACGACGAGCAGTACTTC
clone size: NA
D gene: TRBD2
J gene: TRBJ2-7
V gene: TRBV5-1

CDR3 protein: CASSQGTGGMNTEAFF
CDR3 DNA: TGCGCCAGCAGCCAAGGGACAGGGGGAATGAACACTGAAGCTTTCTTT
clone size: NA
D gene: TRBD1
J gene: TRBJ1-1
V gene: TRBV4-1

CDR3 protein: CASSLAPLYEQYF
CDR3 DNA: TGTGCCAGCAGCTTAGCGCCCCTCTACGAGCAGTACTTC
clone size: few
D gene: NA
J gene: TRBJ2-7
V gene: TRBV7-2

CDR3 protein: CASGVGGYSNQPQHF
CDR3 DNA: TGTGCCAGCGGGGTCGGGGGGTATAGCAATCAGCCCCAGCATTTT
clone size: few
D gene: NA
J gene: TRBJ1-5
V gene: TRBV6-1

CDR3 protein: CASSPARQSEKLFF
CDR3 DNA: TGTGCCAGCAGCCCAGCCAGACAGTCTGAAAAACTGTTTTTT
clone size: few
D gene: NA
J gene: TRBJ1-4
V gene: TRBV7-6

CDR3 protein: CASSLVGAQILETQYF
CDR3 DNA: TGCGCCAGCAGCTTGGTAGGGGCGCAGATTCTAGAGACCCAGTACTTC
clone size: few
D gene: NA
J gene: TRBJ2-5
V gene: TRBV5-1

CDR3 protein: CASSLLLTSGKTDTQYF
CDR3 DNA: TGTGCCAGCAGTTTACTGCTCACCAGCGGGAAAACAGATACGCAGTATTTT
clone size: many
D gene: TRBD2
J gene: TRBJ2-3
V gene: TRBV28

CDR3 protein: CASSTKIGSGNTIYF
CDR3 DNA: TGTGCCAGCAGCACAAAAATAGGGTCCGGAAACACCATATATTTT
clone size: many
D gene: NA
J gene: TRBJ1-3
V gene: TRBV7-8

CDR3 protein: CASSLVTATSMNTEAFF
CDR3 DNA: TGTGCCAGCAGCTTGGTGACAGCTACATCTATGAACACTGAAGCTTTCTTT
clone size: NA
D gene: NA
J gene: TRBJ1-1
V gene: TRBV5-6

CDR3 protein: CATSLTGLAGTDTQYF
CDR3 DNA: TGTGCCACCAGCTTAACGGGACTAGCGGGTACAGATACGCAGTATTTT
clone size: NA
D gene: TRBD2
J gene: TRBJ2-3
V gene: TRBV7-3

CDR3 protein: CASSPSPSVQYF
CDR3 DNA: TGTGCCAGCAGCCCAAGCCCTTCGGTGCAGTACTTC
clone size: NA
D gene: NA
J gene: TRBJ2-7
V gene: TRBV3-1

CDR3 protein: CASSRQGNYGYTF
CDR3 DNA: TGTGCCAGCAGTCGACAGGGAAACTATGGCTACACCTTC
clone size: NA
D gene: TRBD1
J gene: TRBJ1-2
V gene: TRBV7-9

CDR3 protein: CASSSTEWETQYF
CDR3 DNA: TGTGCCAGCAGTTCCACAGAATGGGAGACCCAGTACTTC
clone size: many
D gene: NA
J gene: TRBJ2-5
V gene: TRBV12-3/TRBV12-4

CDR3 protein: CASSARGLAGDNEQFF
CDR3 DNA: TGTGCCAGCAGCGCCCGAGGGCTAGCGGGAGACAATGAGCAGTTCTTC
clone size: few
D gene: TRBD2
J gene: TRBJ2-1
V gene: TRBV9

CDR3 protein: CASRLYPSRGGNTEAFF
CDR3 DNA: TGTGCCAGCAGGCTGTACCCTTCGAGGGGGGGAAACACTGAAGCTTTCTTT
clone size: NA
D gene: NA
J gene: TRBJ1-1
V gene: TRBV27

CDR3 protein: CSVEGQDSYEQYF
CDR3 DNA: TGCAGCGTTGAGGGTCAGGACTCCTACGAGCAGTACTTC
clone size: few
D gene: NA
J gene: TRBJ2-7
V gene: TRBV29-1

CDR3 protein: CASSFYQGAYGYTF
CDR3 DNA: TGTGCCAGCAGTTTTTACCAGGGGGCTTATGGCTACACCTTC
clone size: few
D gene: TRBD1
J gene: TRBJ1-2
V gene: TRBV28

CDR3 protein: CASSQTEGEGGYEQYF
CDR3 DNA: TGCGCCAGCAGCCAGACAGAGGGGGAGGGAGGCTACGAGCAGTACTTC
clone size: few
D gene: NA
J gene: TRBJ2-7
V gene: TRBV4-3

CDR3 protein: CASSLVGGRLNTEAFF
CDR3 DNA: TGTGCCAGCAGCTTGGTTGGTGGGCGGCTGAACACTGAAGCTTTCTTT
clone size: few
D gene: NA
J gene: TRBJ1-1
V gene: TRBV5-5

CDR3 protein: CASGQWSGELFF
CDR3 DNA: TGTGCCAGCGGCCAGTGGTCCGGGGAGCTGTTTTTT
clone size: few
D gene: NA
J gene: TRBJ2-2
V gene: TRBV7-3

CDR3 protein: CSARDEWSGNSYEQYF
CDR3 DNA: TGCAGTGCTAGAGATGAATGGAGCGGGAATTCCTACGAGCAGTACTTC
clone size: many
D gene: TRBD2
J gene: TRBJ2-7
V gene: TRBV20-1

CDR3 protein: CSRKGRMGPKEQNTGELFF
CDR3 DNA: TGCAGCAGAAAGGGACGCATGGGGCCCAAAGAGCAGAACACCGGGGAGCTGTTTTTT
clone size: few
D gene: NA
J gene: TRBJ2-2
V gene: TRBV20-1

CDR3 protein: CASSQAYRERAKNIQYF
CDR3 DNA: TGTGCCAGCAGCCAAGCGTACCGCGAACGAGCCAAAAACATTCAGTACTTC
clone size: few
D gene: NA
J gene: TRBJ2-4
V gene: TRBV14

CDR3 protein: CATSRPARGDRKDTQYF
CDR3 DNA: TGTGCCACCAGCAGACCCGCTCGCGGGGATCGGAAAGATACGCAGTATTTT
clone size: NA
D gene: NA
J gene: TRBJ2-3
V gene: TRBV15

CDR3 protein: CASSARSSYNSPLHF
CDR3 DNA: TGTGCCAGCAGTGCTAGGAGCTCCTATAATTCACCCCTCCACTTT
clone size: NA
D gene: NA
J gene: TRBJ1-6
V gene: TRBV25-1

CDR3 protein: CASSPRQTTGELFF
CDR3 DNA: TGTGCTAGCAGCCCTCGACAAACCACCGGGGAGCTGTTTTTT
clone size: NA
D gene: NA
J gene: TRBJ2-2
V gene: TRBV7-7

CDR3 protein: CSVEDPLRDRGRGEAFF
CDR3 DNA: TGCAGCGTTGAAGACCCCCTCCGCGACAGGGGAAGAGGTGAAGCTTTCTTT
clone size: NA
D gene: TRBD1
J gene: TRBJ1-1
V gene: TRBV29-1

CDR3 protein: CASSFGPNTEAFF
CDR3 DNA: TGTGCCAGCAGCTTCGGACCGAACACTGAAGCTTTCTTT
clone size: few
D gene: NA
J gene: TRBJ1-1
V gene: TRBV7-9

CDR3 protein: CSARRTDGWEAFF
CDR3 DNA: TGCAGTGCAAGGAGGACGGACGGGTGGGAAGCTTTCTTT
clone size: many
D gene: NA
J gene: TRBJ1-1
V gene: TRBV20-1

CDR3 protein: CASSIRAVDTEAFF
CDR3 DNA: TGTGCCAGTAGTATAAGGGCAGTGGACACTGAAGCTTTCTTT
clone size: NA
D gene: NA
J gene: TRBJ1-1
V gene: TRBV19

CDR3 protein: CASSQGGVSNTGELFF
CDR3 DNA: TGCGCCAGCAGCCAAGGGGGAGTATCGAACACCGGGGAGCTGTTTTTT
clone size: few
D gene: NA
J gene: TRBJ2-2
V gene: TRBV4-3